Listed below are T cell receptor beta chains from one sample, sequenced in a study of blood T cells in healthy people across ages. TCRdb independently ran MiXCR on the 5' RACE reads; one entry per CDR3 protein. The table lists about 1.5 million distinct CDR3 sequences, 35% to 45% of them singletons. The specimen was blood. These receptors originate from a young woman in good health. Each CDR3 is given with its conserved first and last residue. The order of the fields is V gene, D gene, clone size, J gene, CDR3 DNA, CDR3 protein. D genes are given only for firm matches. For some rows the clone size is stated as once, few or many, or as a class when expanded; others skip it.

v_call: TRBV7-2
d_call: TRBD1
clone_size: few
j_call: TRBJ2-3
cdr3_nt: TGTGCCAGCAGCTTAGACGACAGGGGGCGCACAGATACGCAGTATTTT
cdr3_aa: CASSLDDRGRTDTQYF

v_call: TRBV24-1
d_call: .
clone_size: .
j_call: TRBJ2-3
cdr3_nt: TGTGCCACCAGTGGATGGGGCACAGATACGCAGTATTTT
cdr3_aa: CATSGWGTDTQYF

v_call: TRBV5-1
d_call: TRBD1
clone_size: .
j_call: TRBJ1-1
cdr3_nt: TGCGCCAGCAGCTACAACAGGGGAGTGAATACTGAAGCTTTCTTT
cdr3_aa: CASSYNRGVNTEAFF

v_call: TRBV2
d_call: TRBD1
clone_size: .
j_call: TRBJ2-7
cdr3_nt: TGCCCGCGGGGTTTTGGGACAGGTCCCTACGAGCAGTACTTC
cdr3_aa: CPRGFGTGPYEQYF

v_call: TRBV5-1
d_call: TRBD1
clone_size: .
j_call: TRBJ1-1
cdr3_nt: TGCGCCAGCAGCGCCGGGACAGGGGGTGAAGCTTTCTTT
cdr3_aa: CASSAGTGGEAFF

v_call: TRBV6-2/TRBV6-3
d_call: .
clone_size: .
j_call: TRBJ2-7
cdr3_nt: TGTGCCAGCAGATCGAGGGATGCCTACAATGAGCAGTACTTC
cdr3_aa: CASRSRDAYNEQYF

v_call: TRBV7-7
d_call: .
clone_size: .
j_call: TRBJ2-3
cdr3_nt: TGTGCTAGCAAGGCTAGTGGTTCAGATACGCAGTATTTT
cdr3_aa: CASKASGSDTQYF

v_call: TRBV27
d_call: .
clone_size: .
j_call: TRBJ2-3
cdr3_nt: TGTGCCAGCAGAATTACGGGGCACTACACAGATACGCAGTATTTT
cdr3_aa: CASRITGHYTDTQYF

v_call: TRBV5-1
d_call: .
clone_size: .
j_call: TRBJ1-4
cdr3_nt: TGCGCCAGCAGCAAAGGGGCCACAACTAATGAAAAACTGTTTTTT
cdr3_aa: CASSKGATTNEKLFF

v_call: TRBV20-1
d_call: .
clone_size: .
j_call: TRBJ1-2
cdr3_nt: TGCAGTGCTAGAGCGGGCAGTCTGCATGGCTACACCTTC
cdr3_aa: CSARAGSLHGYTF

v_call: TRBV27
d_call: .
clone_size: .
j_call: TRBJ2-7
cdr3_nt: TGTGCCAGCAGTTTATCCCCCGGGAGCAACGAGCAGTACTTC
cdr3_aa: CASSLSPGSNEQYF

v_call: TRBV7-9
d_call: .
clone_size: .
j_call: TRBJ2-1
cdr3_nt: TGTGCCAGCAGCCATCGTCTTAGCGGAACCTACAATGAGCAGTTCTTC
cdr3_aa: CASSHRLSGTYNEQFF

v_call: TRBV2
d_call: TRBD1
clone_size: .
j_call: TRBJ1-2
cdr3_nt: TGTGCCAGCAGCCTCGAACAGGGGGCGAGCTACACCTTC
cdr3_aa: CASSLEQGASYTF

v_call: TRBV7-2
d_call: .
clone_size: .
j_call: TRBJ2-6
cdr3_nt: TGTGCCAGCAGCTTAGTCAGTACTGGGGCCAACGTCCTGACTTTC
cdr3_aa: CASSLVSTGANVLTF

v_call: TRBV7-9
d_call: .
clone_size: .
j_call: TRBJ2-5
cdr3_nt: TGTGCCAGCAGCTTAGGCTACTTACAAGAGACCCAGTACTTC
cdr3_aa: CASSLGYLQETQYF

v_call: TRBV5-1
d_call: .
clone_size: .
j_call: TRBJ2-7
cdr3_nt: TGCGCCAGCAGCTTGGAAGCTAGCACTTCCTACGAGCAGTACTTC
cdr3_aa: CASSLEASTSYEQYF

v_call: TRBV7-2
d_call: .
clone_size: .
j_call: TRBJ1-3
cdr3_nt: TGTGCCAGCAGCTTAGAGGCCAGTATTGGAAACACCATATATTTT
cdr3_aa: CASSLEASIGNTIYF

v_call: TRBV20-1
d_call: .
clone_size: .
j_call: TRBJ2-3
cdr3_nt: TGCAGTGCTAGGTCCCCAGCGAGCAGCGGAGATACGCAGTATTTT
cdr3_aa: CSARSPASSGDTQYF

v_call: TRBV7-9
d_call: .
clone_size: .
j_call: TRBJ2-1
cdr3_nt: TGTTCCAGCAGCTTAGAGAACCGCGGTGAGCAGTTCTTC
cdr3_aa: CSSSLENRGEQFF

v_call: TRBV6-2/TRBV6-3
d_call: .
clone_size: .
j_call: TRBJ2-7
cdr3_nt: TGTGCCAGCAGTTACAGTAGAGGGGCTCTTGCCTCCTACAATGAGCAGTACTTC
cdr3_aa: CASSYSRGALASYNEQYF

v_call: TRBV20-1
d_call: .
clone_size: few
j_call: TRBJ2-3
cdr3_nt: TGCAGTGCTAGACGTGCGGGAGATACGCAGTATTTT
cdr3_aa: CSARRAGDTQYF

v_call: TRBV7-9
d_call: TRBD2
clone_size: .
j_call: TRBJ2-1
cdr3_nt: TGTGCCAGCAGCTTAGTAGCGGGGGTGATCTACAATGGGCAGTTCTTC
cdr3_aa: CASSLVAGVIYNGQFF

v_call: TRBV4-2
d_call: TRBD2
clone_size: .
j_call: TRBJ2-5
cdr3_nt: TGTGCCAGCAGCCAAGCCGGGAGGGCAAGTGAGACCCAGTACTTC
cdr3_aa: CASSQAGRASETQYF

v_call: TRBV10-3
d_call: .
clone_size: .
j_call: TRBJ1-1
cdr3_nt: TGTGCCATCAGTGAGTCGCCGCTGCCGAGGAGCACTGAAGCTTTCTTT
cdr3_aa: CAISESPLPRSTEAFF

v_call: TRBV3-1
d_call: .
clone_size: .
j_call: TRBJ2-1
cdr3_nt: TGTGCCAGCAGCCAAGATCCCGGGTTCAACAATGAGCAGTTCTTC
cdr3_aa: CASSQDPGFNNEQFF

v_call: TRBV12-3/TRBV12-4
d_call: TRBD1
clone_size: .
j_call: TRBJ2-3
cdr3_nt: TGTGCCAGCAGTTCTGGGACAGGGTGGGCAGATACGCAGTATTTT
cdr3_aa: CASSSGTGWADTQYF

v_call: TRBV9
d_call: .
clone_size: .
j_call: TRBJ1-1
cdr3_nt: TGTGCCAGCAGCATCGGGGAACTGAACACTGAAGCTTTCTTT
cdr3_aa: CASSIGELNTEAFF

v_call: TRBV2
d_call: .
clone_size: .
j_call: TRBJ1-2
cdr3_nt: TGTGCCAGCAGTGAAGGACGGTGGGGGAGTGGCTACACCTTC
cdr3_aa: CASSEGRWGSGYTF

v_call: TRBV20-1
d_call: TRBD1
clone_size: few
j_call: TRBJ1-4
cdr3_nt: TGCAGTGCTAGAGAGGACAGGGGCGGTGAAAAACTGTTTTTT
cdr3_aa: CSAREDRGGEKLFF

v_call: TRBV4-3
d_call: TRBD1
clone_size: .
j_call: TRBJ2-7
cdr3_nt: TGCGCCAGCAGCCAGACAGGGGAGGTCCGCGAGCAGTACTTC
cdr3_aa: CASSQTGEVREQYF

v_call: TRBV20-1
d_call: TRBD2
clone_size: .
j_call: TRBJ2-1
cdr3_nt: TGCAGTGCAAACACACTAGCGGGCTCCTACAATGAGCAGTTCTTC
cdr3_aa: CSANTLAGSYNEQFF

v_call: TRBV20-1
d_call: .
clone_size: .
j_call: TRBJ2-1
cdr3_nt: TGCAGTGCTAGAGTACGGGAAGCTCGATCCTACAATGAGCAGTTCTTC
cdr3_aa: CSARVREARSYNEQFF

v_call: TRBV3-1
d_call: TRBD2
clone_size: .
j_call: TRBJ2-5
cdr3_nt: TGTGCCAGCAGCCAACTGACTAGCGGTCGAGAGACCCAGTACTTC
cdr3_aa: CASSQLTSGRETQYF

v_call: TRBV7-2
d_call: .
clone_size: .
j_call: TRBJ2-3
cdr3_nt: TGTGCCAGCAGCTTCGCGCGCACTCCAGCAAAGACGGCAGATACGCAGTATTTT
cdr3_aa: CASSFARTPAKTADTQYF

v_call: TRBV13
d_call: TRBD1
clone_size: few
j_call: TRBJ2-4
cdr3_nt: TGTGCCAGCAGCTCCCGACAGGGGGACATTCAGTACTTC
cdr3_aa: CASSSRQGDIQYF

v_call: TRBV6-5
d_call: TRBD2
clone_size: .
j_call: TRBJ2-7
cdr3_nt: TGTGCCAGCAGCCGTAGCGGGGGGGCCGCTTCCTACGAGCAGTACTTC
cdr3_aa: CASSRSGGAASYEQYF

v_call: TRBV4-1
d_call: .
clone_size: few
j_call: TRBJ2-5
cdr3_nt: TGCGCCAGCAGCCGATTAATGAGCGAGAACCAGTACTTC
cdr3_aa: CASSRLMSENQYF

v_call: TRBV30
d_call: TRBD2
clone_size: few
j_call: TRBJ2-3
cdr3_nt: TGTGCCTGGAGGCCGACTAGCGGGGGTACGCAGTATTTT
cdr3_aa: CAWRPTSGGTQYF

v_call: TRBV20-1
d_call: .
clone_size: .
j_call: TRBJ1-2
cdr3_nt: TGCAGTGCTGCCGACAGGCCGGGTATGGGCTACACCTTC
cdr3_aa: CSAADRPGMGYTF

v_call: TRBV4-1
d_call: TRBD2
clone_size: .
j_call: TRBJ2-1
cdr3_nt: TGCGCCAGCAGCCGAGTAGCGGGGGGGCAGGATGAGCAGTTCTTC
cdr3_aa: CASSRVAGGQDEQFF

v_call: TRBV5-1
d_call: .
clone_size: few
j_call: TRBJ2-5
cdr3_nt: TGCGCCAGCAGCGCCGTACAGGGTGCAGAGACCCAGTACTTC
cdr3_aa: CASSAVQGAETQYF

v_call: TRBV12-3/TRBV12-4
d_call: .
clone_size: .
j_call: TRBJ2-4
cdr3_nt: TGTGCCAGCAGCTCCGAGGACAACGCCTACAATGAGCAGTACTTC
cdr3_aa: CASSSEDNAYNEQYF

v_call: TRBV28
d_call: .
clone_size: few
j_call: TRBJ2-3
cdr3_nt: TGTGCCAGCAGCCTACCCCCGGGACAACCGACAGATACGCAGTATTTT
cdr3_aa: CASSLPPGQPTDTQYF

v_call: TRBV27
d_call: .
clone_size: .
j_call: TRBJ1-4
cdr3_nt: TGTGCCAGCAGTTTAGCTTCGGGGTCGTGGGAAAAACTGTTTTTT
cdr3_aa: CASSLASGSWEKLFF

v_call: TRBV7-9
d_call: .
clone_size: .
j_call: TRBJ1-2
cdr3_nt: TGTGCCACCATCAGAACACCCTATGGCTACACCTTC
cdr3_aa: CATIRTPYGYTF

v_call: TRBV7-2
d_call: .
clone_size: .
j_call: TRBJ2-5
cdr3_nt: TGTGCCAGCAGCGCGTTCACATCGAGGGAGCAGTACTTC
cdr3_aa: CASSAFTSREQYF

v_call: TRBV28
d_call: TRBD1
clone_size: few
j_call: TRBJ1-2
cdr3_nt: TGTGCCAGCCAGGGACAGCCTTATGGCTACACCTTC
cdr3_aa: CASQGQPYGYTF

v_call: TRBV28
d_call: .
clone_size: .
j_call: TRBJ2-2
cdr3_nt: TGTGCCAGCAGTTGGGGGTTAATCACCGGGGAGCTGTTTTTT
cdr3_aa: CASSWGLITGELFF

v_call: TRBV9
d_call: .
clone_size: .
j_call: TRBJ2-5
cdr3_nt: TGTGCCAACAGCTTCTCGACCGGTTGGGAGTCCCAGTACTTC
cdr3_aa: CANSFSTGWESQYF

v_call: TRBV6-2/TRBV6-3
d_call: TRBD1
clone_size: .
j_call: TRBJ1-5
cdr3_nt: TGTGCCAGCAGTGACGACAGGGTGAATCAGCCCCAGCATTTT
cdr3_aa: CASSDDRVNQPQHF

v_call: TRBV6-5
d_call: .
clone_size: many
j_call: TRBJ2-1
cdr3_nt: TGTGCCAGCAGTTACGGGGTCAATGAGCAGTTCTTC
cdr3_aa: CASSYGVNEQFF

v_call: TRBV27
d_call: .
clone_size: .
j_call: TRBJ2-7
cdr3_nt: TGTGCCAGCAGTTTAACCGTAGGGGGGTACGAGCAGTACTTC
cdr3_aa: CASSLTVGGYEQYF

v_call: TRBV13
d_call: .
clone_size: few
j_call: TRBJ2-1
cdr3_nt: TGTGCCAGCAGCTCCTCCTACCACAATGAGCAGTTCTTC
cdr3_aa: CASSSSYHNEQFF